This TCR beta chain appears in the sequencing data of a study of OX40 agonist ivuxolimab in advanced cancers. Study-wide background: Patients assigned to dose escalation were diagnosed with hepatocellular carcinoma, melanoma, renal cell or head and neck cancer. The dose-escalation cohort was approximately 85% male, with a mean age of 60 years, ranging about 23 to 90. Participants could have had prior anti-PD-1, anti-PD-L1 or anti-CTLA-4 therapy, and approximately 40% had some.

Trimming cost V 1 base and J 1 base; bases outside gene matches: 15. Per germline, CDR1 KGHSH and CDR2 LQKENI. The CDR3 runs to 19 residues. This table comes from immunoSEQ multiplex PCR, and its TCRdb copy is limited to in-frame clones, with some not included. The sample lists 65,000 to 75,000 clones, approximately 90% occurring once. This specimen consisted of CD4+ or CD8+ T cells sorted from blood, obtained in a trial of the OX40 agonist ivuxolimab. V usage is TRBV18 and J usage is TRBJ1-1, with 7 bases fitting TRBD1. This clonotype was sampled from an adult with an advanced solid tumor such as melanoma, head and neck, liver or kidney cancer. CDR3 coding DNA: TGTGCCAGCTCACCACTTCTCCAAAGGGGGCGCGGAGGGAACACTGAAGCTTTCTTT. Encoded protein: CASSPLLQRGRGGNTEAFF.